The 12 T cell receptor beta chains below all came from one sample that was sequenced in a study of OX40 agonist ivuxolimab in advanced cancers. Assay: immunoSEQ multiplex PCR; the TCRdb copy retains only in-frame clones and omits some. In the table there are tens of thousands of clones, around 86% of which are singletons. The sample in question was CD4+ or CD8+ T cells sorted from blood, obtained in a trial of the OX40 agonist ivuxolimab. All receptors come from an adult with an advanced solid tumor such as melanoma, head and neck, liver or kidney cancer.

This chain connects TRBV10-3 to TRBJ2-2, with TRBD2 matching 10 bases. The CDR3 covers 17 residues. Germline trimming cut 2 bases from V and 4 bases from J; bases unmatched to any gene: 7. From germline, CDR1 is ENHRY and CDR2 SYGVKD. The chain's CDR3 is CAISERRLAGATGELFF. The CDR3, as DNA: TGTGCCATCAGTGAGAGGAGACTAGCGGGCGCCACCGGGGAGCTGTTTTTT.

J is TRBJ2-7 and V is TRBV28; D could derive from TRBD1 or TRBD2 (5 bases each). The CDR3 is 15 amino acids. Trimming took off 4 bases at V and 2 bases at J, with 15 bases between the two ends. In germline, CDR1 is MDHEN, CDR2 SYDVKM. The CDR3 DNA sequence: TGTGCCAGCAGTTGGACCAGGGAGATCCCCTACGAGCAGTACTTC. The encoded protein is CASSWTREIPYEQYF. The full variable domain, in which reference TRBV28 and TRBJ2-7 provide the parts outside the CDR3, is DVKVTQSSRYLVKRTGEKVFLECVQDMDHENMFWYRQDPGLGLRLIYFSYDVKMKEKGDIPEGYSVSREKKERFSLILESASTNQTSMYLCASSWTREIPYEQYFGPGTRLTVT.

As DNA, the CDR3 is TGTGCCAGCAGCCAAGTATGGGGATACACTGAAGCTTTCTTT. It yields the protein CASSQVWGYTEAFF. The chain couples TRBV14 to TRBJ1-1; no reliable D call. The germline V gene has CDR1 SGHDN and CDR2 FVKESK. The CDR3 runs to 14 residues. The V and J ends lost 1 base and 3 bases respectively, with 9 bases between them.

This clone has only one observation. V usage is TRBV28 and J usage is TRBJ2-7; 12 nucleotides line up with TRBD2. V shed 3 bases, J shed 3 bases, and the junction held 9 bases outside the gene matches. The germline V gene has CDR1 MDHEN and CDR2 SYDVKM. The CDR3 sequence is 17 residues long. For the CDR3, the DNA is TGTGCCAGCAGTTTCGACCTAGCGGGAGGGCATCGCTACGAGCAGTACTTC. It yields the protein CASSFDLAGGHRYEQYF.

This clone is judged medium-sized. The chain combines TRBV11-2 with TRBJ2-3, with 8 bases lining up with TRBD2. The CDR3 sequence is 14 residues long. Germline V gene lookup returns CDR1 SGHAT and CDR2 FQNNGV. V trimming: 6 bases; J trimming: 3 bases; junction bases outside the gene matches: 5. The CDR3 reads CASSAGTSTDTQYF. The CDR3 bases are TGTGCCAGCAGTGCCGGGACTAGTACAGATACGCAGTATTTT.

The chain has TRBV11-2 and TRBJ1-2, with 10 bases aligning to TRBD1. Germline CDR1 reads SGHAT; CDR2 reads FQNNGV. The CDR3 spans 14 residues. J was trimmed by 5 bases and V by 6 bases; bases with no gene match: 6. CDR3 sequence reads: CASRPGTGAYGYTF. The CDR3 DNA follows: TGTGCCAGCAGACCCGGGACAGGGGCTTATGGCTACACCTTC.

V gene TRBV15 combines with J gene TRBJ2-5; D gene unclear. From germline, CDR1 is LNHNV and CDR2 YYDKDF (reference sequence). The length of the CDR3 is 15 residues. The V end lost 1 base, the J end lost 0 bases, and 9 bases lay between the germline ends. CDR3 loop: CATSRAGLDQETQYF. The CDR3 DNA reads as TGTGCCACCAGCAGAGCCGGTCTGGACCAAGAGACCCAGTACTTC.

This rearrangement joins TRBV5-6 to TRBJ1-5; no firm D call. CDR3 length: 13 amino acids. CDR1 and CDR2 (germline): SGHDT, YYEEEE. Trimming pared 2 bases from V and 6 bases from J, leaving 9 bases between. CDR3 in amino acids: CASSLGGGQPQHF. CDR3 sequence (DNA): TGTGCCAGCAGCTTAGGCGGTGGTCAGCCCCAGCATTTT.

This sequence joins TRBV14 and TRBJ2-7; D unresolved. The V end lost 4 bases, the J end lost 0 bases, and 7 bases lay between the germline ends. This CDR3 region has 13 residues. Germline assignment: CDR1 SGHDN and CDR2 FVKESK. The chain's CDR3 is CASSLDSSYEQYF. The CDR3 nucleotides read TGTGCCAGCAGCCTCGATTCCTCCTACGAGCAGTACTTC.

The J gene is TRBJ2-7, the V gene TRBV4-1; 7 nucleotides agree with TRBD1. The germline V gene encodes CDR1 MGHRA and CDR2 YSYEKL. The CDR3 runs to 15 residues. Trimming at V came to 4 bases and at J to 3 bases, leaving 9 bases not matched to a gene. CDR3 DNA: TGCGCCAGCAGCCCGACAGGGCGTCTAGGCTACGAGCAGTACTTC. Amino acids: CASSPTGRLGYEQYF.

V is TRBV9 and J is TRBJ1-2; D might be TRBD1 (6 bases). Per germline, CDR1 SGDLS and CDR2 YYNGEE. V dropped 3 bases and J dropped 4 bases, with 19 bases sitting between them. The CDR3 contains 16 residues. In DNA form, the CDR3 reads TGTGCCAGCAGCGCCGGCGTTGGGGGGCTCGGCTATGGCTACACCTTC. It specifies CASSAGVGGLGYGYTF. The full variable domain, with the rest looked up from reference TRBV9 and TRBJ1-2, is DSGVTQTPKHLITATGQRVTLRCSPRSGDLSVYWYQQSLDQGLQFLIQYYNGEERAKGNILERFSAQQFPDLHSELNLSSLELGDSALYFCASSAGVGGLGYGYTFGSGTRLTVV.

The chain links TRBV7-8 to TRBJ1-1; 9 bases agree with TRBD1. Per germline, CDR1 SGHVS and CDR2 FQNEAQ. Trimming at V came to 5 bases and at J to 3 bases, leaving 13 bases not matched to a gene. CDR3 length equals 17 residues. As DNA, the CDR3 is TGTGCCAGCAGCGGCGGGACAGGGTCACGTAGAGACACTGAAGCTTTCTTT. Its translation: CASSGGTGSRRDTEAFF.